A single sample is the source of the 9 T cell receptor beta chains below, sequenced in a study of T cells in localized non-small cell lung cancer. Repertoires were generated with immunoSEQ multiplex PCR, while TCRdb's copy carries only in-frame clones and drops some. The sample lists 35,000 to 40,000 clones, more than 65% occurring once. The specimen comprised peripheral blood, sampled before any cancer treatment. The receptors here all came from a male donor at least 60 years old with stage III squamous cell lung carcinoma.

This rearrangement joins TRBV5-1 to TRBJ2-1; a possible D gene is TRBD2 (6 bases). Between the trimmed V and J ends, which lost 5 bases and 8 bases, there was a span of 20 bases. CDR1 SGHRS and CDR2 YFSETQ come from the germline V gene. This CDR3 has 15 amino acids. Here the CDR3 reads CASRGNPGGGDEQFF. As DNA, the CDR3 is TGCGCCAGCAGGGGAAACCCGGGCGGAGGGGATGAGCAGTTCTTC.

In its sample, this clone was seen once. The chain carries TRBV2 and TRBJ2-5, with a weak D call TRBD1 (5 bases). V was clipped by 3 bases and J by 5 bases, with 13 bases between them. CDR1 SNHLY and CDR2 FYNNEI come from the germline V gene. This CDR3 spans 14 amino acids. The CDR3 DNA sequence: TGTGCCAGCAGTGATGGGGCTACCAGGGAGACCCAGTACTTC. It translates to CASSDGATRETQYF.

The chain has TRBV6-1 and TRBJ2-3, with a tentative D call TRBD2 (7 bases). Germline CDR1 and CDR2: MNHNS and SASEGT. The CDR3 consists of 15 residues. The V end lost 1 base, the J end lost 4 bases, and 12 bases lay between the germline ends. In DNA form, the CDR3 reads TGTGCCAGCAGTGAAGAGGGGGGGAGGGCAGATACGCAGTATTTT. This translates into CASSEEGGRADTQYF.

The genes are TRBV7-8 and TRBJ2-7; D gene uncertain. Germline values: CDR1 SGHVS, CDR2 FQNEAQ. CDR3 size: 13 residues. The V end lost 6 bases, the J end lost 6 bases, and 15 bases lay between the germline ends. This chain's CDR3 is CASSFSPVSEQYF. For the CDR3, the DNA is TGTGCCAGCAGTTTTTCCCCCGTGTCCGAGCAGTACTTC. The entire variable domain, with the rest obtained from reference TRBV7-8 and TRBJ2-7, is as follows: GAGVSQSPRYKVAKRGQDVALRCDPISGHVSLFWYQQALGQGPEFLTYFQNEAQLDKSGLPSDRFFAERPEGSVSTLKIQRTQQEDSAVYLCASSFSPVSEQYFGPGTRLTVT.

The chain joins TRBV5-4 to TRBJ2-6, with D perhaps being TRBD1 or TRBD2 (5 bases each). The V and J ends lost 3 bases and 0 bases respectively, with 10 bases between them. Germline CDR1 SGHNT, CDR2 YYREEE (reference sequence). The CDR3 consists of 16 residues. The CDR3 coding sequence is TGTGCCAGCAGCTGGGACGCGGGCTCTGGGGCCAACGTCCTGACTTTC. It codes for CASSWDAGSGANVLTF.

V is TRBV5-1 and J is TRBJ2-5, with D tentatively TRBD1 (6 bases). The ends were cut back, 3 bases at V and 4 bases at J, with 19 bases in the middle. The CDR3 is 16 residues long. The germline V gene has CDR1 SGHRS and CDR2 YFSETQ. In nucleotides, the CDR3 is TGCGCCAGCAGCTCGAGGGACCCGGACAGAGGAGAGACCCAGTACTTC. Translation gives CASSSRDPDRGETQYF.

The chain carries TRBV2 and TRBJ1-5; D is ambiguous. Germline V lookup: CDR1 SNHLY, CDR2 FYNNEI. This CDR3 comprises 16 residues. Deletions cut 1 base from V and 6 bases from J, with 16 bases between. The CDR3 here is CASSEGVVAPGQPQHF. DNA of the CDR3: TGTGCCAGCAGTGAAGGTGTTGTAGCTCCCGGTCAGCCCCAGCATTTT.

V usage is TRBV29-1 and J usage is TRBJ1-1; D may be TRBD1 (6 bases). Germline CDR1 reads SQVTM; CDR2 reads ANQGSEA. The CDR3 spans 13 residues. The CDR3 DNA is TGCAGTATCAAGCAACAGGGGAACACTGAAGCTTTCTTT. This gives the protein CSIKQQGNTEAFF. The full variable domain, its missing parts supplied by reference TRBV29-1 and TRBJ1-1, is SAVISQKPSRDICQRGTSLTIQCQVDSQVTMMFWYRQQPGQSLTLIATANQGSEATYESGFVIDKFPISRPNLTFSTLTVSNMSPEDSSIYLCSIKQQGNTEAFFGQGTRLTVV.

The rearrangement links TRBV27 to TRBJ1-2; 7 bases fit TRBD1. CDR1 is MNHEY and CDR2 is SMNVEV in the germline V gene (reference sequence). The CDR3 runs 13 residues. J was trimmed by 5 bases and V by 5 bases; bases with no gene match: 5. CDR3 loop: CASSGTAGYGYTF. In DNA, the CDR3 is TGTGCCAGCAGTGGGACAGCAGGGTATGGCTACACCTTC.